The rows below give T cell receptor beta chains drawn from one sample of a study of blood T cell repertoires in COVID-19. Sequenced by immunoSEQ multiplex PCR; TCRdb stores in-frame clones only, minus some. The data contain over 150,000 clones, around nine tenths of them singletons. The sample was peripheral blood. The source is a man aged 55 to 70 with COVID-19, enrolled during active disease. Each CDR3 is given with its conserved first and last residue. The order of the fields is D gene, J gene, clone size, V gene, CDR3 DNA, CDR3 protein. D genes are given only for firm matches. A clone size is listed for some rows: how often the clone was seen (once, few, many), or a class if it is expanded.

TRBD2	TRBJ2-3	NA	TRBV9	TGTGCCAGCAGCGTAGAACTAGCGGGCAACACAGATACGCAGTATTTT	CASSVELAGNTDTQYF
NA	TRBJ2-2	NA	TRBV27	TGTGCCAGCAGTTTCGTCCTCACAGGGAGTGAGGGTCGATCGGACACCGGGGAGCTGTTTTTT	CASSFVLTGSEGRSDTGELFF
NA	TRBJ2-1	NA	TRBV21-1	TGTGCCAGCAGCGAAAACCAAAAAGAGGGGGGACAGGGGCGATGGAATGAGCAGTTCTTC	CASSENQKEGGQGRWNEQFF
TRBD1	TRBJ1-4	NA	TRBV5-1	TGCGCCAGCAGCAGGGGACAGGGGCTTAATGAAAAACTGTTTTTT	CASSRGQGLNEKLFF
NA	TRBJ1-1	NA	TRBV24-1	TGTGCCACCAGTGATGAGTTGAACACTGAAGCTTTCTTT	CATSDELNTEAFF
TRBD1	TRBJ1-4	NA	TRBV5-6	TGTGCCAGCAGCGATCAGGGGGTTAGGACTAATGAAAAACTGTTTTTT	CASSDQGVRTNEKLFF
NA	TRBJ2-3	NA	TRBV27	TGTGCCAGCAGGCCGGGCACAGATACGCAGTATTTT	CASRPGTDTQYF
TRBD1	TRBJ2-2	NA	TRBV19	TGTGCCAGTAGTAGGACAGGTTCTACCGGGGAGCTGTTTTTT	CASSRTGSTGELFF
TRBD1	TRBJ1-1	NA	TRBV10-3	TGTGCCATGGGGACAGATTCGAACACTGAAGCTTTCTTT	CAMGTDSNTEAFF
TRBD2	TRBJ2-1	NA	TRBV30	TGTGCCTGGTCAGTTGGGGAGACTAGCGGGACCATAGGGTTCTTC	CAWSVGETSGTIGFF
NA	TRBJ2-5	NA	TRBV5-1	TGCGCCAGCAGCTTGGGACAGATAAGCCAAGAGACCCAGTACTTC	CASSLGQISQETQYF
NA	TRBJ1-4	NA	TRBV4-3	TGCGCCAGCAGCCTTTTTTACCAGGCAACTAATGAAAAACTGTTTTTT	CASSLFYQATNEKLFF
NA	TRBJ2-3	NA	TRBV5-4	TGTGCCAGCAGCATAGGACAGTATAGCACAGATACGCAGTATTTT	CASSIGQYSTDTQYF
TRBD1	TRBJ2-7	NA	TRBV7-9	TGTGCCAGCAGAACAGGGGGCGCAAACTCCTACGAGCAGTACTTC	CASRTGGANSYEQYF
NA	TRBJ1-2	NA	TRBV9	TGTGCCAGCAGCACTCGGACAGACTATGGCTACACCTTC	CASSTRTDYGYTF
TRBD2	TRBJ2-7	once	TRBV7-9	TGTGCCAGCAGCCCGAGGGGGACTAGCGGATCCGCCGGCTACGAGCAGTACTTC	CASSPRGTSGSAGYEQYF
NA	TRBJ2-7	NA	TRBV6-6	TGTGCCAGCTGGACGGGATCCTACTACGAGCAGTACTTC	CASWTGSYYEQYF
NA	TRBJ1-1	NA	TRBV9	TGTGCCAGCAGCCTCCGGGACACCTCGAACACTGAAGCTTTCTTT	CASSLRDTSNTEAFF
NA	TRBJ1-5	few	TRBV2	TGTGCGGTAGGGGGGGGCAATCAGCCCCAGCATTTT	CAVGGGNQPQHF
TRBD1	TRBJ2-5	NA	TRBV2	TGTGCCAGCAGCGCGGACAGGGACGAGACCCAGTACTTC	CASSADRDETQYF
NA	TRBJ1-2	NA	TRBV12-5	TGTGCTAGTGGTTTGGAAGCCAACTATGGCTACACCTTC	CASGLEANYGYTF
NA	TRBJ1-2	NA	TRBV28	TGTGCCAGCTTCCGGTCGGGGGTGTATGGCTACACCTTC	CASFRSGVYGYTF
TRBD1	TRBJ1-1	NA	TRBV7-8	TGTGCCAGCAGCTTACAACAGGGGAAGATGAACACTGAAGCTTTCTTT	CASSLQQGKMNTEAFF
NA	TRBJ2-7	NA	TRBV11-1	TGTGCCAGCCGCCAAAAGGGGACAAACTACGAGCAGTACTTC	CASRQKGTNYEQYF
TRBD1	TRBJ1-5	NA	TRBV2	TGTGCCAGCACAGTACCGGGACAGCACAATCAGCCCCAGCATTTT	CASTVPGQHNQPQHF
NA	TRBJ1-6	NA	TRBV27	TGTGCCAGCAGTCAGTGGACAGTTAACAATTCACCCCTCCACTTT	CASSQWTVNNSPLHF
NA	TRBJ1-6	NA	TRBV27	TGTGCCAGCAGCGGATCGAGGGAGATATACACCCTCCACTTT	CASSGSREIYTLHF
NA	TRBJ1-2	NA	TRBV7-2	TGTGCCAGCAGCCCACAGACAGTGAACTATGGCTACACCTTC	CASSPQTVNYGYTF
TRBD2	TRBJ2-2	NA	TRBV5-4	TGTGCCAGCAGCTGGGGACTAGCGGGAGGAACCGGGGAGCTGTTTTTT	CASSWGLAGGTGELFF
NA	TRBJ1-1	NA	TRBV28	TGTGCCAGCAGAACAGAGATTAACACTGAAGCTTTCTTT	CASRTEINTEAFF
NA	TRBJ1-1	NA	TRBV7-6	TGTGCCAGCAGCTTCGGCGGGAACACTGAAGCTTTCTTT	CASSFGGNTEAFF
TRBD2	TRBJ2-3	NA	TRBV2	TGTGCCAGCAGGGAGGAGCTAGCGGGGGGCACAGATACGCAGTATTTT	CASREELAGGTDTQYF
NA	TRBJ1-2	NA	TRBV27	TGTGCCAGCAGTCTGGACATGGATGGTCGTTATGGCTACACCTTC	CASSLDMDGRYGYTF
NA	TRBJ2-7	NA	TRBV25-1	TGTGCCAGCTCAGCGAGTTTCGGAAAAAGTGGGTACGAGCAGTACTTC	CASSASFGKSGYEQYF